This T cell receptor (beta chain) came from a study of OX40 agonist ivuxolimab in advanced cancers. Across the study: Eligibility admitted prior anti-PD-1, anti-PD-L1 or anti-CTLA-4 therapy; roughly 40% had some.

This clone appeared a few times. Antigen: not known. Sequencing used immunoSEQ multiplex PCR; TCRdb keeps in-frame clones, though not all of them. The sample records around 68,000 clones, approximately 90% being singletons. Overall study findings and caveats: Averaged across samples, CD8+ T cells carried more expanded clones than CD4+ did.

CDR1 is LNHDA and CDR2 is SQIVND in the germline V gene (reference sequence). The CDR3 has 14 residues. V lost 1 base to trimming and J lost 4 bases, with 8 bases between them. The sequencing used CD4+ or CD8+ T cells sorted from blood, collected in a trial of the OX40 agonist ivuxolimab. The V gene is TRBV19, the J gene TRBJ1-5; D unclear. This receptor was taken from an adult with an advanced solid tumor such as melanoma, head and neck, liver or kidney cancer. The CDR3: CASSIVGGNQPQHF. CDR3 coding DNA: TGTGCCAGTAGTATAGTAGGAGGAAATCAGCCCCAGCATTTT.